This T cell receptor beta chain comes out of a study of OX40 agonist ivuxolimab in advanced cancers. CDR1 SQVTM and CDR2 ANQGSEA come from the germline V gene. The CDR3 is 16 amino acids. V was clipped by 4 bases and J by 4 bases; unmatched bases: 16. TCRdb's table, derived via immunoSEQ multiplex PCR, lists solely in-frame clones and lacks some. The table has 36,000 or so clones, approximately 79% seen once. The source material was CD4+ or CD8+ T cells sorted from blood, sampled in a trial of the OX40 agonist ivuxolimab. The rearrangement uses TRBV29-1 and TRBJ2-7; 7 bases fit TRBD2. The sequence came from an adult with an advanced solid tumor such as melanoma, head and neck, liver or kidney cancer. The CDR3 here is CSVGGSSGGTGYEQYF. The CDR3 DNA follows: TGCAGCGTTGGGGGGTCTAGCGGAGGAACGGGGTACGAGCAGTACTTC.